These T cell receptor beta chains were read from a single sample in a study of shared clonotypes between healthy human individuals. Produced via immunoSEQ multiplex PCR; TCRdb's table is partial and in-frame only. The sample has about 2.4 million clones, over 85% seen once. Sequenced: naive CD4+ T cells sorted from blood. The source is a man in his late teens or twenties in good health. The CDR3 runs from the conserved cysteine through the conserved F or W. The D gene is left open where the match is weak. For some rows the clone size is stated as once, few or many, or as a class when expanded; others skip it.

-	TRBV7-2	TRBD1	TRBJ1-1	CASSLVVIGTGLNTEAFF	TGTGCCAGCAGCTTAGTGGTTATAGGGACAGGGCTCAACACTGAAGCTTTCTTT
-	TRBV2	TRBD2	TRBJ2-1	CASSDGLAGGNEQFF	TGTGCCAGCAGTGACGGACTAGCGGGAGGGAATGAGCAGTTCTTC
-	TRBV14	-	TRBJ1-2	CASSQGSQYGYTF	TGTGCCAGCAGCCAGGGGAGTCAATATGGCTACACCTTC
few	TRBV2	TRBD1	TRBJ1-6	CASSPRGNSPLHF	TGTGCCAGCAGTCCCAGGGGGAATTCACCCCTCCACTTT
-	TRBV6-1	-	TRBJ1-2	CASRTTGGWGYTF	TGTGCCAGCAGGACAACGGGGGGTTGGGGCTACACCTTC
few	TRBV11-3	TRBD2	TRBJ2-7	CASSSGGGSYEQYF	TGTGCCAGCAGCTCCGGGGGGGGCTCCTACGAGCAGTACTTC
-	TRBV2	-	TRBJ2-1	CASTGGASYNEQFF	TGTGCCAGCACGGGCGGAGCCTCCTACAATGAGCAGTTCTTC
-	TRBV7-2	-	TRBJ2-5	CASSRRSQETQYF	TGTGCCAGCAGTCGTCGAAGCCAAGAGACCCAGTACTTC
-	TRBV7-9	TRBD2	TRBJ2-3	CASRLTSGGADTQYF	TGTGCCAGCAGGCTTACTAGCGGGGGTGCAGATACGCAGTATTTT
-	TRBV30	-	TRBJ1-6	CAWTGAQSSYNSPLHF	TGTGCCTGGACAGGGGCTCAAAGCTCCTATAATTCACCCCTCCACTTT
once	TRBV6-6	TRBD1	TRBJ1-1	CASSSTGENTEAFF	TGTGCCAGCAGTTCGACAGGGGAGAACACTGAAGCTTTCTTT
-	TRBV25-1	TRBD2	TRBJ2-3	CASSGVAGGPGADTQYF	TGTGCCAGCAGTGGAGTAGCGGGGGGGCCTGGAGCAGATACGCAGTATTTT
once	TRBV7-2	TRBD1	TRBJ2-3	CASSWFAGGTTDTQYF	TGTGCCAGCAGCTGGTTCGCAGGGGGCACCACAGATACGCAGTATTTT
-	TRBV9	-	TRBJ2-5	CASSRTGIGQETQYF	TGTGCCAGCAGCCGTACAGGGATCGGGCAAGAGACCCAGTACTTC
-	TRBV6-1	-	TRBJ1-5	CASSRGYSNQPQHF	TGTGCCAGCTCGAGGGGTTATAGCAATCAGCCCCAGCATTTT
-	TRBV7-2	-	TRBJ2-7	CASSLNGLLIYEQYF	TGTGCCAGCAGCTTAAACGGGCTCCTGATTTACGAGCAGTACTTC
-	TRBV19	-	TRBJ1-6	CASSLEGGSYNSPLHF	TGTGCCAGTAGTCTGGAGGGGGGCTCCTATAATTCACCCCTCCACTTT
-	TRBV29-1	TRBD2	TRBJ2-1	CSVAGGNEQFF	TGCAGCGTTGCCGGGGGGAATGAGCAGTTCTTC
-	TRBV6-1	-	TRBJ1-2	CASSTDGYTF	TGTGCCAGCAGTACTGACGGCTACACCTTC
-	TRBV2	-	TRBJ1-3	CASNRDGHSGNTIYF	TGTGCCAGCAATCGGGACGGACACTCTGGAAACACCATATATTTT
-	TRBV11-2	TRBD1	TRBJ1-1	CASSLAGQGTEAFF	TGTGCCAGCAGCTTAGCCGGACAGGGAACTGAAGCTTTCTTT
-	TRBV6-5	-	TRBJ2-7	CASRLSQGSHEQYF	TGTGCCAGCCGTCTATCTCAGGGAAGTCACGAGCAGTACTTC
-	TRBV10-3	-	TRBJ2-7	CAISDWQGFDEQYF	TGTGCCATCAGTGATTGGCAGGGGTTCGACGAGCAGTACTTC
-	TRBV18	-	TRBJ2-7	CASSPPSRDSYEQYF	TGTGCCAGCTCACCACCCTCGAGAGACTCCTACGAGCAGTACTTC
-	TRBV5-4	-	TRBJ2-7	CASSLSTDHEQYF	TGTGCCAGCAGCCTCTCGACAGACCACGAGCAGTACTTC
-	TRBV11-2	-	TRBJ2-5	CASSSGRNQAETQYF	TGTGCCAGCAGCTCGGGACGGAACCAGGCAGAGACCCAGTACTTC
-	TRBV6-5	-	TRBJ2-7	CASSLTGTSSYEQYF	TGTGCCAGCAGTTTAACAGGGACCAGCTCCTACGAGCAGTACTTC
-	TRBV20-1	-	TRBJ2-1	CSAPRHNEQFF	TGCAGTGCCCCGCGCCACAATGAGCAGTTCTTC
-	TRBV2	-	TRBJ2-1	CASSEVEGYHNEQFF	TGTGCCAGCAGTGAGGTGGAGGGGTACCACAATGAGCAGTTCTTC
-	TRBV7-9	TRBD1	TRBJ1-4	CASSRDRVNEKLFF	TGTGCCAGCAGCAGGGACAGGGTTAATGAAAAACTGTTTTTT
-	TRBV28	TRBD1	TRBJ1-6	CASKRQGEGSPLHF	TGTGCCAGCAAACGACAGGGCGAAGGTTCACCCCTCCACTTT
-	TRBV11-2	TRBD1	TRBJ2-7	CASIPGQGSHEQYF	TGTGCCAGCATCCCGGGACAGGGTTCCCACGAGCAGTACTTC
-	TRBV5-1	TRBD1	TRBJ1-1	CASSPAGQERSEAFF	TGCGCCAGCAGCCCCGCGGGACAGGAGAGATCTGAAGCTTTCTTT
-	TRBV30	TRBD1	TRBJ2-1	CAWAGQGDGEQFF	TGTGCCTGGGCGGGACAGGGGGACGGGGAGCAGTTCTTC
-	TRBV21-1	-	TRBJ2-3	CASSKGGEVTDTQYF	TGTGCCAGCAGCAAAGGGGGGGAGGTCACAGATACGCAGTATTTT
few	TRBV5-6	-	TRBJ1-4	CASTDGGKQLFF	TGTGCCAGCACGGACGGGGGCAAGCAACTGTTTTTT
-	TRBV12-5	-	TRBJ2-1	CASGLWTAYNEQFF	TGTGCTAGTGGTCTCTGGACAGCCTACAATGAGCAGTTCTTC
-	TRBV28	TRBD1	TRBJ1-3	CASTEQGPGGNTIYF	TGTGCCAGCACCGAACAGGGGCCGGGAGGAAACACCATATATTTT
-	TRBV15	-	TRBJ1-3	CATSRDSVLLTNTIYF	TGTGCCACCAGCAGAGATAGCGTTTTACTTACAAACACCATATATTTT
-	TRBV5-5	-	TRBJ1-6	CASSLGGPNSPLHF	TGTGCCAGCAGCTTGGGGGGACCAAATTCACCCCTCCACTTT
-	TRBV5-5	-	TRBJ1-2	CASSLGTELTFGDGYTF	TGTGCCAGCAGCCTGGGGACTGAGCTGACTTTTGGGGATGGCTACACCTTC
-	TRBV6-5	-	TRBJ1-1	CASAGAVYTEAFF	TGTGCCAGCGCGGGGGCAGTGTACACTGAAGCTTTCTTT
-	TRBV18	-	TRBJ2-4	CASSPDHRNIQYF	TGTGCCAGCTCACCGGACCATAGAAACATTCAGTACTTC
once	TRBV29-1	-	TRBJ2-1	CSVDSVKGEQFF	TGCAGCGTTGACAGCGTCAAGGGGGAGCAGTTCTTC
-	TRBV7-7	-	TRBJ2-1	CASSRDWSSEQFF	TGTGCTAGCAGCCGAGACTGGAGCAGTGAGCAGTTCTTC
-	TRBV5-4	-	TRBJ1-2	CASSLRGSRSGYTF	TGTGCCAGCAGCTTGAGAGGGTCCCGATCAGGCTACACCTTC
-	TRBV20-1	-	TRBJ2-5	CSQLKETQYF	TGCAGTCAGCTCAAAGAGACCCAGTACTTC
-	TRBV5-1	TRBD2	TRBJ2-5	CASSQGGLAGQETQYF	TGCGCCAGCAGCCAGGGCGGACTAGCGGGCCAAGAGACCCAGTACTTC
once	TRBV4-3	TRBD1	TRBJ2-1	CASSQDSGGDRGTSYNEQFF	TGCGCCAGCAGCCAAGATTCGGGAGGGGACAGGGGCACTTCCTACAATGAGCAGTTCTTC
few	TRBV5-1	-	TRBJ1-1	CASSFGGMNTEAFF	TGCGCCAGCAGCTTTGGGGGAATGAACACTGAAGCTTTCTTT
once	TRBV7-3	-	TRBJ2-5	CASSSLEETQYF	TGTGCCAGCAGCTCGCTTGAAGAGACCCAGTACTTC
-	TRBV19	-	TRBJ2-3	CASTTLGGGGLDTQYF	TGTGCCAGTACCACCCTAGGGGGCGGGGGCCTAGATACGCAGTATTTT